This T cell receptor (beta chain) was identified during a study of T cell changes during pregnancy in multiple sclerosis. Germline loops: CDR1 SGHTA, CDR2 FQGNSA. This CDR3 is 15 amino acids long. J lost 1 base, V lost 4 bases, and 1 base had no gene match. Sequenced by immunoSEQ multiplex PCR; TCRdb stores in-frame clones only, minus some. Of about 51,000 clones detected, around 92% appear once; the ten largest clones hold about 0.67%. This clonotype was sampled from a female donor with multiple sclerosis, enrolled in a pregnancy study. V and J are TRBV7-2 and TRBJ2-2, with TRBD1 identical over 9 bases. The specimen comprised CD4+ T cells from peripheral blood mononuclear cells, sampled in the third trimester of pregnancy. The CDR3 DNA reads TGTGCCAGCAGCTCGGGACAGGGGAACACCGGGGAGCTGTTTTTT. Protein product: CASSSGQGNTGELFF.